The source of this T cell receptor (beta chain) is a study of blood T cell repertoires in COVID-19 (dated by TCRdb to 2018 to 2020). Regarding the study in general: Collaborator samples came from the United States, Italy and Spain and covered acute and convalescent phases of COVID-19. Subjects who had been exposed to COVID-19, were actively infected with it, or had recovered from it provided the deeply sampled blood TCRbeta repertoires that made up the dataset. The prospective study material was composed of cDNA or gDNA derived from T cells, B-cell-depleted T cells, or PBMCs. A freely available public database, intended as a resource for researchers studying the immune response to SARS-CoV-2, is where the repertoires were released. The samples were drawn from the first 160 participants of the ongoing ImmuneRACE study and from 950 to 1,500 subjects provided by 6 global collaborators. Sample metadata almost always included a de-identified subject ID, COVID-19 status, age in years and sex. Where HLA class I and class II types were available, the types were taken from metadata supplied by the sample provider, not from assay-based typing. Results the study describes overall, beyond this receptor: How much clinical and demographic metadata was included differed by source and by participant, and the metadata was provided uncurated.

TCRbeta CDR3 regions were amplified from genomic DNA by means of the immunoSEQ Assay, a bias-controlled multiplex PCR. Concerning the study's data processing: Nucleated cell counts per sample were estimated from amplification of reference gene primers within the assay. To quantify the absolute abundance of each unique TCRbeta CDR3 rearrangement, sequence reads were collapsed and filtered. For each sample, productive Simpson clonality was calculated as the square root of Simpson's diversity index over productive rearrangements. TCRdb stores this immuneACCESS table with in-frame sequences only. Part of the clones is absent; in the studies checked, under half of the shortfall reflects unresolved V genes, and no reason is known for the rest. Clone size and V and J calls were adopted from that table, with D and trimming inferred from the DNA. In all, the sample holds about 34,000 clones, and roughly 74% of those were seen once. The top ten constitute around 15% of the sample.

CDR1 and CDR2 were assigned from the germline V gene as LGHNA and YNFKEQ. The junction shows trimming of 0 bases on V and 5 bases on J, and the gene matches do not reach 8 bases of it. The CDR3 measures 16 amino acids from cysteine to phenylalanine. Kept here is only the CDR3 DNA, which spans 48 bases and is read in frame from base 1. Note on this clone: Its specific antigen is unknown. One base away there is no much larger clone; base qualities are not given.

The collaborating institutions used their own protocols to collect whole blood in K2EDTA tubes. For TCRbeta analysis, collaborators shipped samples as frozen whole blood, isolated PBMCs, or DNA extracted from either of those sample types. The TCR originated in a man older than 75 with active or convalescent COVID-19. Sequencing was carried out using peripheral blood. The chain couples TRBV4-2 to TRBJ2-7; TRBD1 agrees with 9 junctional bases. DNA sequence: TGTGCCAGCAGCCAAGATCTGGGACAGGGTTTCGACGAGCAGTACTTC. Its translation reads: CASSQDLGQGFDEQYF.